Below are 3 T cell receptor beta chains sequenced from a single sample in a study of early T cells in non-severe SARS-CoV-2 infection. Using its own MiXCR run on the 5' RACE reads, TCRdb lists one record per CDR3 protein. This table has approximately 46,000 distinct CDR3 sequences, roughly 6% appearing once. The specimen was whole blood. These receptors were obtained from an adult who was a healthcare worker with PCR-confirmed SARS-CoV-2 infection or an uninfected control (not recorded which).

The chain recombines TRBV11-2 with TRBJ2-1, with TRBD2 matching 9 bases. This CDR3 is 17 amino acids long. After removal of 4 bases from V and 0 bases from J, the junction contained 7 bases not matched to a gene. Looked up from germline, CDR1 is SGHAT and CDR2 is FQNNGV. The CDR3 here is CASSYLMRGGSYNEQFF. The CDR3 bases are TGTGCCAGCAGCTATTTGATGCGGGGGGGCTCCTACAATGAGCAGTTCTTC.

This chain links TRBV20-1 with TRBJ2-5; 7 nucleotides line up with TRBD2. Per the germline V gene, CDR1 is DFQATT and CDR2 is SNEGSKA (reference sequence). The CDR3 runs to 15 residues. V gave up 5 bases and J gave up 2 bases; unmatched junction bases: 11. The CDR3 DNA sequence: TGCAGTGCTTTAGGACTAGTAGAAATACAAGAGACCCAGTACTTC. It encodes CSALGLVEIQETQYF.

The chain joins TRBV10-3 to TRBJ2-3; D remains unclear. The germline gives CDR1 ENHRY, CDR2 SYGVKD. The CDR3 totals 13 residues. V lost 8 bases and J lost 6, with 15 bases in between. As DNA, the CDR3 is TGTGCCATCGCACAGCCCGAAACGGATACGCAGTATTTT. It specifies CAIAQPETDTQYF.